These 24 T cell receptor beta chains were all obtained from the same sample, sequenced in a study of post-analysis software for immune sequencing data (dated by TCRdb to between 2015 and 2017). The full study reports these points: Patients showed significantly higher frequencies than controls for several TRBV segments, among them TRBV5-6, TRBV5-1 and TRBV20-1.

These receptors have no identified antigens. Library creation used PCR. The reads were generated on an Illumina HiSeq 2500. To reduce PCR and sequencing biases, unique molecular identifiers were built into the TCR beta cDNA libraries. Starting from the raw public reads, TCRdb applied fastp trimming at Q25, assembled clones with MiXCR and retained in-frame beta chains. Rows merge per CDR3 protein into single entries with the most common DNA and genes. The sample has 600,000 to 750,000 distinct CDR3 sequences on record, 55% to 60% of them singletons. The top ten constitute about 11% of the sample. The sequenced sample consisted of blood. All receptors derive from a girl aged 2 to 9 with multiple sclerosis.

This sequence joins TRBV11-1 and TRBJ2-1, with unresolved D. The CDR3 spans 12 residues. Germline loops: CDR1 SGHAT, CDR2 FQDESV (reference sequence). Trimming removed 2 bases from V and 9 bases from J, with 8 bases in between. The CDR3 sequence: CASSLWDGEQFF. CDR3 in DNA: TGTGCCAGCAGCTTATGGGATGGTGAGCAGTTCTTC.

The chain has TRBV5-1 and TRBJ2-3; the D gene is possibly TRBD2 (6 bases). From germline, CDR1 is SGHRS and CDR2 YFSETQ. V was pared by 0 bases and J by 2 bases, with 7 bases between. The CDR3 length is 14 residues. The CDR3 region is CASSLVAATDTQYF. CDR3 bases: TGCGCCAGCAGCTTGGTAGCGGCCACAGATACGCAGTATTTT.

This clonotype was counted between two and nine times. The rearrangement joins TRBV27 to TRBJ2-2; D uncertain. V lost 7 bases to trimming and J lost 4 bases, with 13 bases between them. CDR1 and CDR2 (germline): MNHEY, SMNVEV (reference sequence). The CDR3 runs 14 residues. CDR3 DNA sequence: TGTGCCAGCATTGGAAGGATGGCCACCGGGGAGCTGTTTTTT. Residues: CASIGRMATGELFF.

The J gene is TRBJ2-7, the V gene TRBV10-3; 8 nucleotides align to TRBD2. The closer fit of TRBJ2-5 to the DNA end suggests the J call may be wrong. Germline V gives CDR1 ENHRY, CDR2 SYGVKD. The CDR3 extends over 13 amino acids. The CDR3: CAITGGVGETQYF. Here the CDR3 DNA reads TGTGCCATCACCGGGGGGGTCGGAGAGACCCAGTACTTC.

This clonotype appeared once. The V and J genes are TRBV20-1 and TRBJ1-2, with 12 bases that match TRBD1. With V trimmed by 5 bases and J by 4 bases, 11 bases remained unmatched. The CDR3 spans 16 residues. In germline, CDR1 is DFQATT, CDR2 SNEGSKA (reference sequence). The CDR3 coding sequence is TGCAGTGCTGTCCAGGGACAGGGGGCGCGGGGCTATGGCTACACCTTC. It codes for CSAVQGQGARGYGYTF.

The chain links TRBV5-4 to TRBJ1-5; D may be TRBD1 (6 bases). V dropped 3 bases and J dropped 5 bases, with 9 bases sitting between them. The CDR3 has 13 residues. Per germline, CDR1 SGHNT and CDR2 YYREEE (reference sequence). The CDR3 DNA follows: TGTGCCAGCAGCTGGGACACCGATCAGCCCCAGCATTTT. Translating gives CASSWDTDQPQHF.

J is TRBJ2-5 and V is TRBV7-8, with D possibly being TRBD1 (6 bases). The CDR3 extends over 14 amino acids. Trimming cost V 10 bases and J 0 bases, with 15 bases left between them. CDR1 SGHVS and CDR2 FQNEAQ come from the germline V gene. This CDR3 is CATTAGDNQETQYF. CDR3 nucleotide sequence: TGTGCCACTACGGCTGGGGACAACCAAGAGACCCAGTACTTC.

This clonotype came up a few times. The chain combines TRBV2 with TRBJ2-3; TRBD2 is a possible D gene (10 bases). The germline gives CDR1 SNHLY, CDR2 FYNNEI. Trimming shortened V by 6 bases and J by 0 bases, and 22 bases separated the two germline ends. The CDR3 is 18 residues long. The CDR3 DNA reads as TGTGCCAGCAGCGGACAGGGGCGACTAGCGGGTAGCACAGATACGCAGTATTTT. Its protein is CASSGQGRLAGSTDTQYF.

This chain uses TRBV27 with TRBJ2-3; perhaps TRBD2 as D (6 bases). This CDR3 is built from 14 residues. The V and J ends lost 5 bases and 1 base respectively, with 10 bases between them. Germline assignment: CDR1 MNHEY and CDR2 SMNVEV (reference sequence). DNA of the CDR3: TGTGCCAGCAGTCCGTGGGAGGGCACAGATACGCAGTATTTT. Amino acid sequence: CASSPWEGTDTQYF.

The chain's CDR3 is CSARVGNEQFF. In DNA, the CDR3 is TGCAGTGCTAGAGTTGGGAATGAGCAGTTCTTC. This rearrangement joins TRBV20-1 to TRBJ2-1; D not resolved. The CDR3 is made up of 11 amino acids. The V gene's germline CDR1 is DFQATT and CDR2 SNEGSKA (reference sequence). V was cut by 1 base and J by 7 bases, with 5 bases left in between.

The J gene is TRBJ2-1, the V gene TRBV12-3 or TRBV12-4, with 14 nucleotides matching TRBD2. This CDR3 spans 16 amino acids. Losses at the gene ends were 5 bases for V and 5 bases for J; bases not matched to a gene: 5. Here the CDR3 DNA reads TGTGCCAGCAGTCCCTGGACTAGCGGGAGGAACAATGAGCAGTTCTTC. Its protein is CASSPWTSGRNNEQFF.

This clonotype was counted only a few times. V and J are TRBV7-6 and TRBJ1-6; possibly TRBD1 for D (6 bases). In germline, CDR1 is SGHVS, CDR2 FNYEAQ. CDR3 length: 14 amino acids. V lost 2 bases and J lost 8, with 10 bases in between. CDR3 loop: CASSLIPGDSPLHF. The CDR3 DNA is TGTGCCAGCAGCTTAATTCCAGGGGATTCACCCCTCCACTTT.

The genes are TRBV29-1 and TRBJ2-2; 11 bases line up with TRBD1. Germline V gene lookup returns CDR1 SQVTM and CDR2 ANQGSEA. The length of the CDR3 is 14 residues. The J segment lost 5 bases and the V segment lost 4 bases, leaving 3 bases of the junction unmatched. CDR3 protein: CSVAGQGATGELFF. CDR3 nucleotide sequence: TGCAGCGTTGCTGGACAGGGGGCAACCGGGGAGCTGTTTTTT.

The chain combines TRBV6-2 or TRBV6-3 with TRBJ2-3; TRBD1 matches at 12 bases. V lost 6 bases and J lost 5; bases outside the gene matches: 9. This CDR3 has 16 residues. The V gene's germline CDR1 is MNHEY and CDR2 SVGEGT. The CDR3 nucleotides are TGTGCCAGCAGAGACCCGGGACAGGGGGCTGGAGATACGCAGTATTTT. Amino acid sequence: CASRDPGQGAGDTQYF.

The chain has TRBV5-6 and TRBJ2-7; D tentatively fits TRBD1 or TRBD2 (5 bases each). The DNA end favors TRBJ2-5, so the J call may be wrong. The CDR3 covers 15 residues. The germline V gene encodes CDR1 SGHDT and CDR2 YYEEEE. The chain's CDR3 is CASSPRRDGGETQYF. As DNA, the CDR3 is TGTGCCAGCAGCCCCAGAAGGGACGGCGGGGAGACCCAGTACTTC.

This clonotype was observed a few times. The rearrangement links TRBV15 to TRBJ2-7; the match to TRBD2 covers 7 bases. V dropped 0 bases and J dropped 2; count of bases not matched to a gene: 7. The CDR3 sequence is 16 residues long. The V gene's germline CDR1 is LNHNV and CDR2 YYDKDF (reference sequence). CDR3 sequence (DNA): TGTGCCACCAGCAGAGATCGGGGAGGGTCCCCCTACGAGCAGTACTTC. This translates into CATSRDRGGSPYEQYF.

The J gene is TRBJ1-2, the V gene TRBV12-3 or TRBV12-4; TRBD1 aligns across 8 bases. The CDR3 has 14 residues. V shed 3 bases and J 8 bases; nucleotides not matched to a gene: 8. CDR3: CASSFLPGQAGYTF. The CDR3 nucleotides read TGTGCCAGCAGTTTTCTTCCGGGACAGGCCGGCTACACCTTC.

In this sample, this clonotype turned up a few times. Here the CDR3 DNA reads TGTGCCAGCAGCTTGGACGGGACAACCAATCAGCCCCAGCATTTT. Translated: CASSLDGTTNQPQHF. This chain joins TRBV5-5 and TRBJ1-5, with D tentatively TRBD1 (6 bases). The CDR3 has 15 residues. Trimming removed 0 bases from V and 3 bases from J, with 10 bases in between. The germline gives CDR1 SGHKS, CDR2 YYEKEE (reference sequence).

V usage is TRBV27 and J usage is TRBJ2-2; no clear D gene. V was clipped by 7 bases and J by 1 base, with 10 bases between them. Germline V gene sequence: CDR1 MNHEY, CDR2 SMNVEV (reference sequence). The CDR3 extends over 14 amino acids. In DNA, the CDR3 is TGTGCCAGCATCAACACCCTGAACACCGGGGAGCTGTTTTTT. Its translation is CASINTLNTGELFF.

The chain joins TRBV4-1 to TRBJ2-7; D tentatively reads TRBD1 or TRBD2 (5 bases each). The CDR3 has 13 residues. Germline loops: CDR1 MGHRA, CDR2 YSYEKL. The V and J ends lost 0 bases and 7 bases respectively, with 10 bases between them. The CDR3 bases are TGCGCCAGCAGCCAAGATGGGGGTCGGGAGCAGTACTTC. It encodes CASSQDGGREQYF.

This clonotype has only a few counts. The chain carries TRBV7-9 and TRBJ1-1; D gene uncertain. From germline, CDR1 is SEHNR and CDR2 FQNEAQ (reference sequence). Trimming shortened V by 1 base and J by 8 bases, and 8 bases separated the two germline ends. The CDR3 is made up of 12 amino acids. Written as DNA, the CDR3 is TGTGCCAGCAGCTTAGATCTGCTCGAAGCTTTCTTT. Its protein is CASSLDLLEAFF. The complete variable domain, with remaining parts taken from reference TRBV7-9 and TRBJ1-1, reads DTGVSQNPRHKITKRGQNVTFRCDPISEHNRLYWYRQTLGQGPEFLTYFQNEAQLEKSRLLSDRFSAERPKGSFSTLEIQRTEQGDSAMYLCASSLDLLEAFFGQGTRLTVV.

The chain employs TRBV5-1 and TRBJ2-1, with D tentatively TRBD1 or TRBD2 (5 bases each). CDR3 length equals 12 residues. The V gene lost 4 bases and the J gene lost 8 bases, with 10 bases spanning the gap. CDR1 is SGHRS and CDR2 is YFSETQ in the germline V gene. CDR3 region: CASSALGDEQFF. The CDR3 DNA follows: TGCGCCAGCAGCGCCCTGGGGGATGAGCAGTTCTTC.

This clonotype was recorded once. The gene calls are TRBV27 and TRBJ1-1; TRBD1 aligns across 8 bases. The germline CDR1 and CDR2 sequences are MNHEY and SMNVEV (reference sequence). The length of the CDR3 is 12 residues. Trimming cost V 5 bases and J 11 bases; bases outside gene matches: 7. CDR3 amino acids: CASSTLTGDAFF. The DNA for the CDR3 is TGTGCCAGCAGTACACTGACAGGGGATGCTTTCTTT.

CDR3 sequence reads: CASSLDQLGQYF. In nucleotides, the CDR3 is TGTGCCAGCAGCTTAGATCAGCTGGGGCAGTATTTT. The chain has TRBV7-9 and TRBJ2-3; D ambiguous. Between the trimmed V and J ends, which lost 1 base and 11 bases, there was a span of 10 bases. The CDR3 spans 12 residues. Germline CDR1 and CDR2: SEHNR and FQNEAQ (reference sequence).